This T cell receptor beta chain was retrieved from a study of early T cells in non-severe SARS-CoV-2 infection. This clonotype was observed at least ten times. Germline lookup yields CDR1 LGHNA and CDR2 YSLEER. The CDR3 is 16 residues long. V gave up 2 bases and J gave up 0 bases; unmatched junction bases: 3. TCRdb independently ran MiXCR on the 5' RACE reads; one entry per CDR3 protein. The profile shows 80,000 to 95,000 distinct CDR3 sequences, approximately 15% of them singletons. The clonotype comes from an adult who was a healthcare worker with PCR-confirmed SARS-CoV-2 infection or an uninfected control (not recorded which). The V and J genes are TRBV4-3 and TRBJ2-2; 7 nucleotides agree with TRBD1. The material sequenced was whole blood. CDR3 DNA: TGCGCCAGCAGCCAAACCGACAGGGCGAACACCGGGGAGCTGTTTTTT. Encoded protein: CASSQTDRANTGELFF.